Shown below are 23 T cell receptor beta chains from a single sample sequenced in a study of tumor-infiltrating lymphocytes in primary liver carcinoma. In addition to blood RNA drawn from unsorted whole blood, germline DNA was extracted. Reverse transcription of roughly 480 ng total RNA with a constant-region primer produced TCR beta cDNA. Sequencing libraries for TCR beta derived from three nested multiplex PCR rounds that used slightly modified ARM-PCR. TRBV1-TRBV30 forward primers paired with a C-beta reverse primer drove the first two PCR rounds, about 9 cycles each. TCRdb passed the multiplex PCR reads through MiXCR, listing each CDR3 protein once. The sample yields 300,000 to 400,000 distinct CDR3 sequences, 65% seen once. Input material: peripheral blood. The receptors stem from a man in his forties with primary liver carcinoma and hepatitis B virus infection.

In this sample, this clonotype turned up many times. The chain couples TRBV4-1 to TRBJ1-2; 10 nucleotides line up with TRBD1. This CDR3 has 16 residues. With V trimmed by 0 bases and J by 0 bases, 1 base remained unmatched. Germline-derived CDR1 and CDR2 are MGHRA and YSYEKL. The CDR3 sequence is CASSQEGTGANYGYTF. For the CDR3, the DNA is TGCGCCAGCAGCCAAGAAGGGACAGGGGCTAACTATGGCTACACCTTC.

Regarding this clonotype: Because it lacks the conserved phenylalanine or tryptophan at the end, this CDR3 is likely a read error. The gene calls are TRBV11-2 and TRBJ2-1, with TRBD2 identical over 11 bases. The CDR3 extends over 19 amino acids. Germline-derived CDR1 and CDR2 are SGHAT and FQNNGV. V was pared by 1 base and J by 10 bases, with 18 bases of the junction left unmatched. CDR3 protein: CASSLVGTRIAGGRGEQFS. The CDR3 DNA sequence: TGTGCCAGCAGCTTAGTGGGGACACGGATAGCGGGAGGGCGTGGGGAGCAGTTCTCC.

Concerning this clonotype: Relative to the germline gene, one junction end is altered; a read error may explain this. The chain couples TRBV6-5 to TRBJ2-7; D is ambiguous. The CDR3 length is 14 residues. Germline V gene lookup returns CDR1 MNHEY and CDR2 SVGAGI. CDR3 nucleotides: TGTGCCAGCAGGTACCGTTCGAGGATAGTCGAGCGGTACTTC. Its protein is CASRYRSRIVERYF.

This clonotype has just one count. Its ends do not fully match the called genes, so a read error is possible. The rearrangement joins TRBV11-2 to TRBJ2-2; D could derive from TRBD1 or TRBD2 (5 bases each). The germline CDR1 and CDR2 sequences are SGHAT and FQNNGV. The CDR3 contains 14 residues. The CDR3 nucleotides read TGTGCCAGCGGTCGGGGCGCGACCACCGGGAAGCTGTTTTTT. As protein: CASGRGATTGKLFF.

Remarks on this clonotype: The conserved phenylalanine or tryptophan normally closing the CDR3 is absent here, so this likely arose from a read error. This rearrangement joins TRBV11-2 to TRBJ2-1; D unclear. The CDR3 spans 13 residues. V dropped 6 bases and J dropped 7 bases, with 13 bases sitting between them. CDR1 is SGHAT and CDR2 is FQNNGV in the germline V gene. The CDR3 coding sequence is TGTGCCAGCAGACGTGAACTTGGGAATGAGCAGTTCCTC. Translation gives CASRRELGNEQFL.

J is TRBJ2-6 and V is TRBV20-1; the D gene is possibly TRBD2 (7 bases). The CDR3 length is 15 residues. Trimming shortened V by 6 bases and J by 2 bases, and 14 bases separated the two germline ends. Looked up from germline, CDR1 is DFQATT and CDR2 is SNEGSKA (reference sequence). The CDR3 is CSAGTRGAGANVLTF. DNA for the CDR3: TGCAGTGCCGGGACACGGGGGGCTGGGGCCAACGTCCTGACTTTC.

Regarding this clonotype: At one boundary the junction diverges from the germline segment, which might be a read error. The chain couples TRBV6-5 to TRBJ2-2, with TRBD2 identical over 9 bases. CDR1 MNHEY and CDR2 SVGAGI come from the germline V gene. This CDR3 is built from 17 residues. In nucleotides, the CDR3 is TGTGTCAGCAGTTACTACGGCGGGAGGGCCGCTTCCGGGGAGCTCTTTTTT. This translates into CVSSYYGGRAASGELFF.

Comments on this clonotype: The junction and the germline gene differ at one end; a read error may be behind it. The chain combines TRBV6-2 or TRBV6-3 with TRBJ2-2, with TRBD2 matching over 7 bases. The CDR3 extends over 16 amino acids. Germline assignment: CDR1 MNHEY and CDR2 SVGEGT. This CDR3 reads CASSDRPAGLTRELFF. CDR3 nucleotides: TGTGCCAGCAGCGACCGGCCAGCGGGACTCACCAGGGAGCTCTTTTTT.

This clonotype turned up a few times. DNA of the CDR3: TGCGCCAGCAGTAAGGGCTGGGTCGCTGAAGCTTTCTTT. This sequence encodes CASSKGWVAEAFF. The gene calls are TRBV10-2 and TRBJ1-1; no definite D call. CDR1 and CDR2 (germline): WSHSY, SAAADI. This CDR3 has 13 residues. V was shortened by 5 bases and J by 6 bases, with 13 bases between the two germline ends.

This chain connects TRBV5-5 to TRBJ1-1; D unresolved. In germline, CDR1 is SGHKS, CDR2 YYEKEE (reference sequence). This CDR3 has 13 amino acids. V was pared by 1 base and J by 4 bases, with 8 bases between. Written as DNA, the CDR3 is TGTGCCAGCAGCTTGCGGCAAGCCACTGAAGCTTTCTTT. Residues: CASSLRQATEAFF.

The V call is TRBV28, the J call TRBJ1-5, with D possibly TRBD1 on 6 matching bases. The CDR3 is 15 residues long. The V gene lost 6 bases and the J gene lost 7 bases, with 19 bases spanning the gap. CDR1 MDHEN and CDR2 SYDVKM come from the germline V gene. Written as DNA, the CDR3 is TGTGCCAGCAGGATCACAGGGTCAGGAGGCCAGCCCCAGCATTTT. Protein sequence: CASRITGSGGQPQHF. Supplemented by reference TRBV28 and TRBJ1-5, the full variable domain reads DVKVTQSSRYLVKRTGEKVFLECVQDMDHENMFWYRQDPGLGLRLIYFSYDVKMKEKGDIPEGYSVSREKKERFSLILESASTNQTSMYLCASRITGSGGQPQHFGDGTRLSIL.

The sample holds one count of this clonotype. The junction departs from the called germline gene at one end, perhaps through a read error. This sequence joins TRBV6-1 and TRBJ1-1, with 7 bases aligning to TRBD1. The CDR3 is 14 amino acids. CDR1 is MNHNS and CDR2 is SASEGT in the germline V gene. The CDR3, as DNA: TGTACCAGTAGCGCAAGACAGGGGAACACTGAAGCTTTCTTT. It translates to CTSSARQGNTEAFF.

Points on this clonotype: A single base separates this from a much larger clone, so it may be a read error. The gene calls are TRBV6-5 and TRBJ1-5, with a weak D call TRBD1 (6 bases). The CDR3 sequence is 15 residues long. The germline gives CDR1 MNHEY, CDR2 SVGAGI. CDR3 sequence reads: CASSSTGTRGGPKHF. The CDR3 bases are TGTGCCAGCAGTTCCACCGGGACACGGGGGGGGCCCAAGCATTTT.

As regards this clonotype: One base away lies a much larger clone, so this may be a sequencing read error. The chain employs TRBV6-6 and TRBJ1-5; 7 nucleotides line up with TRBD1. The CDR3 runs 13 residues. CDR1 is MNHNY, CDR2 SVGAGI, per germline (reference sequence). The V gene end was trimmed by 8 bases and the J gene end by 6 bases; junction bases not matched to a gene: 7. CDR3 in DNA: TGTGCCAGCGACCAACAGGGGACTCAGCCCCAGCATTTT. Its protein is CASDQQGTQPQHF.

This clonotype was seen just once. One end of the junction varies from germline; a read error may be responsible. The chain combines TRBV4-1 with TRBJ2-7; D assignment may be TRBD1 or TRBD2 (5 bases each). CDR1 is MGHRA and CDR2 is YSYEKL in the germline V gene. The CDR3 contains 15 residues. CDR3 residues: CAGSQEPFRGHEQYF. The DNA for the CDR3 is TGCGCCGGCAGCCAAGAGCCCTTCCGGGGACACGAGCAGTACTTC.

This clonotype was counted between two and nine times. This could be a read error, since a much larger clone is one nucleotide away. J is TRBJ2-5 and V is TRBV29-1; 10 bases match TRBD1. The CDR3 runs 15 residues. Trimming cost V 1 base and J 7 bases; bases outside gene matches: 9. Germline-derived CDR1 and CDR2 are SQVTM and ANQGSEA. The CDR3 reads CSVEGDRGRGGTQYF. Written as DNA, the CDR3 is TGCAGCGTTGAAGGGGACAGGGGTAGGGGAGGGACCCAGTACTTC.

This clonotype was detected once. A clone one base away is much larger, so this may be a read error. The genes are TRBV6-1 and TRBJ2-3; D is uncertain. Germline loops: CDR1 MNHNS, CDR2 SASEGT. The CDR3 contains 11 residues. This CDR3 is CASGEADTQYF. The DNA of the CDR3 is TGTGCCAGCGGTGAAGCGGATACGCAGTATTTT.

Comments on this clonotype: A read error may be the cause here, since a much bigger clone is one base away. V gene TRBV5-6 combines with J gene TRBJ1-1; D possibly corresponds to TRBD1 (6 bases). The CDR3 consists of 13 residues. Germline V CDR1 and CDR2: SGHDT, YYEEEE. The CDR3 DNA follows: TGTCCCAGCAGCTTGAGGGGGGGCGCTGAAGCTTTCTTT. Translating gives CPSSLRGGAEAFF.

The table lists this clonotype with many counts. In DNA, the CDR3 is TGTGCCAGCAGTTACTTGCGGGAGGAATCGGGCAAAAACATTCAGTACTTC. It translates to CASSYLREESGKNIQYF. The genes are TRBV6-2 or TRBV6-3 and TRBJ2-4; 8 positions agree with TRBD2. The junction had 8 bases not matched to a gene; V was cut back by 1 base and J by 3 bases. Germline CDR1 is MNHEY and CDR2 is SVGEGT. This CDR3 has 17 amino acids.

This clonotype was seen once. The CDR3 loop reads CSVKANRDDYTF. CDR3 DNA: TGCAGCGTTAAAGCCAACAGGGACGACTACACCTTC. The rearrangement uses TRBV29-1 and TRBJ1-2; a weak D match, TRBD1 (6 bases). The CDR3 is 12 amino acids. In germline, CDR1 is SQVTM, CDR2 ANQGSEA. V was clipped by 5 bases and J by 10 bases, with 17 bases between them. The entire variable domain, with the rest obtained from reference TRBV29-1 and TRBJ1-2, is as follows: SAVISQKPSRDICQRGTSLTIQCQVDSQVTMMFWYRQQPGQSLTLIATANQGSEATYESGFVIDKFPISRPNLTFSTLTVSNMSPEDSSIYLCSVKANRDDYTFGSGTRLTVV.

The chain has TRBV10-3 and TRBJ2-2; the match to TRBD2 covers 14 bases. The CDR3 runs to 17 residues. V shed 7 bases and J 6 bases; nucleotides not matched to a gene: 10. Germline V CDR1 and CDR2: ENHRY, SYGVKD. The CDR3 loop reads CAITRLAGGTRSGELFF. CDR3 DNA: TGTGCCATCACCCGACTAGCGGGAGGGACCCGGTCCGGGGAGCTGTTTTTT.

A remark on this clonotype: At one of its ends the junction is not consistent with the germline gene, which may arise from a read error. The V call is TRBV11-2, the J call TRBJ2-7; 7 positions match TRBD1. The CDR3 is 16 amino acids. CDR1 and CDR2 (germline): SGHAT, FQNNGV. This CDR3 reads CASSHHGQAPSYEQHF. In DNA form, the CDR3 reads TGTGCCAGCAGCCATCACGGACAGGCCCCTTCCTACGAGCAGCACTTC.

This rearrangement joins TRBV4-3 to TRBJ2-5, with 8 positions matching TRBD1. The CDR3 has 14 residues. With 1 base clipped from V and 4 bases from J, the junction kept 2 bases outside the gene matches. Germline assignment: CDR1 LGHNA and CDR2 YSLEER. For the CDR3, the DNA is TGCGCCAGCAGCCAAGGACAGGGGCCAGAGACCCAGTACTTC. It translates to CASSQGQGPETQYF.